A single sample gave rise to the 30 T cell receptor beta chains below, sequenced in a study of shared clonotypes between healthy human individuals. As defined, naive CD8 cells were CD45RO-negative and positively selected for CCR7, with terminally differentiated effector memory CD45RA+ cells excluded. This table comes from immunoSEQ multiplex PCR, and its TCRdb copy is limited to in-frame clones, with some not included. The sample consists of hundreds of thousands of clones, roughly 96% of them appearing once. The material sequenced was naive CD8+ T cells sorted from blood. These receptor sequences come from a man aged 25 to 45 in good health.

The genes are TRBV5-1 and TRBJ2-3, with TRBD1 identical over 8 bases. There are 15 residues in the CDR3. V dropped 7 bases and J dropped 2; count of bases not matched to a gene: 9. Germline loops: CDR1 SGHRS, CDR2 YFSETQ. CDR3 in amino acids: CASRQTGASTDTQYF. In DNA, the CDR3 is TGCGCCAGCCGCCAGACAGGGGCCTCCACAGATACGCAGTATTTT.

The V call is TRBV2, the J call TRBJ2-1, with 11 bases matching TRBD2. V shed 6 bases and J 0 bases; nucleotides not matched to a gene: 10. This CDR3 is built from 18 residues. CDR1 is SNHLY, CDR2 FYNNEI, per germline. CDR3 in DNA: TGTGCCAGCAGGGGGACTAGCGGAGACTGGAGCTCCTACAATGAGCAGTTCTTC. As protein: CASRGTSGDWSSYNEQFF.

V and J are TRBV9 and TRBJ2-3; D is unclear. Germline CDR1 and CDR2: SGDLS and YYNGEE. The CDR3 runs to 16 residues. With 0 bases removed from V and 8 bases from J, the gap between germline ends came to 19 bases. For the CDR3, the DNA is TGTGCCAGCAGCGTAGGGGTGACTGGAGTCCTCCTTACGCAGTATTTT. It yields the protein CASSVGVTGVLLTQYF.

The chain carries TRBV11-2 and TRBJ2-3; D may correspond to TRBD1 or TRBD2 (5 bases each). The germline V and J ends were trimmed by 4 bases and 4 bases, with 21 bases remaining between them. CDR1 SGHAT and CDR2 FQNNGV come from the germline V gene. This CDR3 is 17 amino acids long. CDR3 amino acids: CASSSPGRENSADTQYF. The DNA of the CDR3 is TGTGCCAGCAGCTCCCCAGGGAGAGAGAACTCGGCAGATACGCAGTATTTT.

This chain joins TRBV15 and TRBJ1-4; no reliable D call. Germline values: CDR1 LNHNV, CDR2 YYDKDF (reference sequence). V gave up 5 bases and J gave up 4 bases, with 8 bases separating them. The CDR3 totals 13 residues. The CDR3 sequence is CATSAGYNEKLFF. The CDR3 DNA follows: TGTGCCACCAGCGCAGGCTATAATGAAAAACTGTTTTTT.

About this clone: Compared with germline, one end of the junction differs, possibly owing to a read error. V is TRBV7-9 and J is TRBJ2-7; 10 bases are a match to TRBD1. This CDR3 region has 14 residues. Germline-derived CDR1 and CDR2 are SEHNR and FQNEAQ (reference sequence). CDR3 in DNA: TGTGCCAGCAGCTTCGACAGGGGGCAGGCTAGCTTGCAATTC. Protein sequence: CASSFDRGQASLQF.

The CDR3 DNA is TGTGCCAGCAGCTTAGCGAGTAGGGGAGGTGAGCAGTTCTTC. Translation: CASSLASRGGEQFF. The chain joins TRBV7-8 to TRBJ2-1; weak D call: TRBD2 (6 bases). V shed 0 bases and J shed 9 bases, with 12 bases lying between them. This CDR3 region has 14 residues. Germline CDR1 SGHVS, CDR2 FQNEAQ.

This chain links TRBV2 with TRBJ1-4, with no clear D. The CDR3 contains 15 residues. The germline gives CDR1 SNHLY, CDR2 FYNNEI. V gave up 6 bases and J gave up 0 bases, with 11 bases separating them. Here the CDR3 reads CASRPFRSTNEKLFF. As DNA, the CDR3 is TGTGCCAGCAGGCCGTTTAGATCAACTAATGAAAAACTGTTTTTT.

In regard to this clone: Other DNA sequences in this sample translate to the same CDR3. The chain employs TRBV28 and TRBJ2-5, with 11 nucleotides matching TRBD1. V dropped 3 bases and J dropped 5; count of bases not matched to a gene: 2. Looked up from germline, CDR1 is MDHEN and CDR2 is SYDVKM. The CDR3 totals 14 residues. The CDR3 is CASSLGTGGETQYF. CDR3 nucleotide sequence: TGTGCCAGCAGTTTGGGGACAGGGGGTGAGACCCAGTACTTC.

The chain couples TRBV14 to TRBJ2-2, with D possibly matching TRBD2 (5 bases). The germline V gene has CDR1 SGHDN and CDR2 FVKESK. The CDR3 length is 16 residues. The V and J ends lost 3 bases and 1 base respectively, with 12 bases between them. The CDR3 DNA reads TGTGCCAGCAGCCAGCAGAGCGGAGGGAACACCGGGGAGCTGTTTTTT. It translates to CASSQQSGGNTGELFF.

The chain combines TRBV29-1 with TRBJ2-1; 8 nucleotides line up with TRBD2. This CDR3 contains 16 residues. CDR1 is SQVTM, CDR2 ANQGSEA, per germline. The V and J ends lost 2 bases and 8 bases, in that order; junction bases with no gene match: 14. The CDR3 sequence: CSVEPAREGSVDEQFF. The CDR3 region has the DNA TGCAGCGTTGAACCGGCCCGGGAGGGCAGTGTTGATGAGCAGTTCTTC.

Details on this clone: Other DNA variants within this sample encode the same CDR3. The chain has TRBV4-3 and TRBJ2-7; D is perhaps TRBD1 (5 bases). The CDR3 totals 14 residues. From germline, CDR1 is LGHNA and CDR2 YSLEER. Trimming left V 1 base short and J 1 base short, with 8 bases between. The CDR3 DNA follows: TGCGCCAGCAGCCAAGGTCAGGGATCCTACGAGCAGTACTTC. Its translation: CASSQGQGSYEQYF.

The gene calls are TRBV29-1 and TRBJ2-3, with TRBD1 matching 10 bases. The germline V gene encodes CDR1 SQVTM and CDR2 ANQGSEA. The CDR3 length is 15 residues. V lost 5 bases and J lost 1; bases outside the gene matches: 6. Written as DNA, the CDR3 is TGCAGCGTTTGGGACAGGGGTGAAGGCACAGATACGCAGTATTTT. Translation gives CSVWDRGEGTDTQYF.

The genes are TRBV2 and TRBJ1-2; 9 nucleotides match TRBD1. CDR1 is SNHLY, CDR2 FYNNEI, per germline. The CDR3 loop spans 15 amino acids. V gave up 9 bases and J gave up 5 bases; unmatched junction bases: 13. DNA for the CDR3: TGTGCCAGGAACCAGGTCACAGGGGGCAAATATGGCTACACCTTC. Amino acid sequence: CARNQVTGGKYGYTF. The full variable domain, completed using reference TRBV2 and TRBJ1-2, is EPEVTQTPSHQVTQMGQEVILRCVPISNHLYFYWYRQILGQKVEFLVSFYNNEISEKSEIFDDQFSVERPDGSNFTLKIRSTKLEDSAMYFCARNQVTGGKYGYTFGSGTRLTVV.

The chain uses TRBV7-8 and TRBJ1-5; the match to TRBD1 covers 11 bases. The J segment lost 5 bases and the V segment lost 1 base, leaving 13 bases of the junction unmatched. The CDR3 has 19 residues. CDR1 and CDR2 from the germline V gene are SGHVS and FQNEAQ. CDR3: CASSLERTGGASPHQPQHF. The CDR3 nucleotides are TGTGCCAGCAGCTTAGAAAGGACAGGGGGCGCTTCCCCACATCAGCCCCAGCATTTT.

This chain joins TRBV5-1 and TRBJ1-1; no clear D. Germline assignment: CDR1 SGHRS and CDR2 YFSETQ. V was cut by 4 bases and J by 1 base, with 8 bases left in between. The CDR3 covers 13 residues. The CDR3 here is CASSARGNTEAFF. CDR3 DNA sequence: TGCGCCAGCAGCGCGCGAGGGAACACTGAAGCTTTCTTT.

J is TRBJ2-3 and V is TRBV5-1; 9 nucleotides match TRBD2. V trimming: 4 bases; J trimming: 1 base; junction bases outside the gene matches: 10. CDR1 and CDR2 (germline): SGHRS, YFSETQ. The CDR3 loop spans 17 amino acids. This CDR3 is CASSTSIAGVGTDTQYF. CDR3 nucleotide sequence: TGCGCCAGCAGCACCTCTATAGCGGGAGTTGGCACAGATACGCAGTATTTT.

This clone was counted between two and nine times. This CDR3 is also generated by other DNA sequences in the sample. The rearrangement joins TRBV27 to TRBJ2-7, with unresolved D. V was trimmed by 2 bases and J by 0 bases, leaving 5 bases between them. The germline V gene has CDR1 MNHEY and CDR2 SMNVEV (reference sequence). The CDR3 is 13 residues long. CDR3 nucleotides: TGTGCCAGCAGTTTAGAAGCCTCCTACGAGCAGTACTTC. Translating it yields CASSLEASYEQYF.

The chain carries TRBV5-1 and TRBJ2-3; 7 nucleotides agree with TRBD2. The J segment lost 2 bases and the V segment lost 9 bases, leaving 12 bases of the junction unmatched. The CDR3 length is 15 residues. Germline values: CDR1 SGHRS, CDR2 YFSETQ. CDR3 sequence: CATTEGGSDTDTQYF. CDR3 in DNA: TGCGCCACCACGGAGGGCGGGAGCGACACAGATACGCAGTATTTT.

The rearrangement uses TRBV5-1 and TRBJ2-7; either TRBD1 or TRBD2 may supply D (5 bases each). The V gene lost 6 bases and the J gene lost 1 base, with 14 bases spanning the gap. Germline V gene lookup returns CDR1 SGHRS and CDR2 YFSETQ. The CDR3 contains 14 residues. In nucleotides, the CDR3 is TGCGCCAGCAACCCCGGGACGGCATCCTACGAGCAGTACTTC. The encoded protein is CASNPGTASYEQYF.

The V call is TRBV11-3, the J call TRBJ2-1, with TRBD2 as a possible D gene (6 bases). The germline V gene encodes CDR1 SGHNT and CDR2 YENEEA. The V gene lost 4 bases and the J gene lost 8 bases, with 18 bases spanning the gap. CDR3 length: 15 residues. The CDR3 protein is CASSSRLVLFDEQFF. The CDR3 DNA reads TGTGCCAGCAGCTCTCGACTAGTATTATTTGATGAGCAGTTCTTC.

The rearrangement links TRBV7-8 to TRBJ2-1; D not certain. Trimming removed 4 bases from V and 4 bases from J, with 14 bases in between. The CDR3 contains 15 residues. Germline CDR1 SGHVS, CDR2 FQNEAQ. CDR3 loop: CASSSAAHSYNEQFF. The DNA for the CDR3 is TGTGCCAGCAGCTCCGCCGCCCACTCATACAATGAGCAGTTCTTC.

The chain combines TRBV6-1 with TRBJ2-1; 7 bases align to TRBD2. V gave up 0 bases and J gave up 6 bases; unmatched junction bases: 11. The CDR3 loop spans 17 amino acids. Germline CDR1 reads MNHNS; CDR2 reads SASEGT. The CDR3 nucleotides are TGTGCCAGCAGTGAAGCGCTTCGGGGGGTCCTTTTCAATGAGCAGTTCTTC. Its translation is CASSEALRGVLFNEQFF.

The CDR3 nucleotides are TGTGCCATCAGTGAGTTTGGGGGCTCCTACGAGCAGTACTTC. It specifies CAISEFGGSYEQYF. The chain is built from TRBV10-3 and TRBJ2-7; perhaps D is TRBD1 or TRBD2 (5 bases each). The CDR3 length is 14 residues. Germline assignment: CDR1 ENHRY and CDR2 SYGVKD. With 1 base removed from V and 0 bases from J, the gap between germline ends came to 7 bases.

The rearrangement joins TRBV7-9 to TRBJ2-7; D is perhaps TRBD1 or TRBD2 (5 bases each). Germline CDR1 SEHNR, CDR2 FQNEAQ (reference sequence). CDR3 length equals 13 residues. V was clipped by 8 bases and J by 3 bases, with 14 bases between them. CDR3 in amino acids: CASRGLTHYEQYF. CDR3 nucleotides: TGTGCCAGCCGGGGCCTAACCCACTACGAGCAGTACTTC.

The chain carries TRBV6-1 and TRBJ2-3; tentatively, D is TRBD1 (5 bases). This CDR3 is 13 amino acids long. The germline V and J ends were trimmed by 2 bases and 4 bases, with 7 bases remaining between them. The germline CDR1 and CDR2 sequences are MNHNS and SASEGT. DNA of the CDR3: TGTGCCAGCAGTGAACAGGGTGCAGATACGCAGTATTTT. This codes for CASSEQGADTQYF.

The V and J genes are TRBV28 and TRBJ1-3; D gene uncertain. CDR3 length: 14 residues. Germline assignment: CDR1 MDHEN and CDR2 SYDVKM. With 6 bases removed from V and 0 bases from J, the gap between germline ends came to 9 bases. DNA for the CDR3: TGTGCCAGCAGATGGCATCCCTCTGGAAACACCATATATTTT. Translating gives CASRWHPSGNTIYF. Full variable domain (outside the CDR3, taken from reference TRBV28 and TRBJ1-3): DVKVTQSSRYLVKRTGEKVFLECVQDMDHENMFWYRQDPGLGLRLIYFSYDVKMKEKGDIPEGYSVSREKKERFSLILESASTNQTSMYLCASRWHPSGNTIYFGEGSWLTVV.

V is TRBV5-4 and J is TRBJ2-7; TRBD1 matches 9 bases. Germline assignment: CDR1 SGHNT and CDR2 YYREEE (reference sequence). The V gene end was trimmed by 4 bases and the J gene end by 4 bases; junction bases not matched to a gene: 9. This CDR3 has 15 amino acids. The CDR3 sequence: CASSVTGTGIYEQYF. The CDR3 DNA follows: TGTGCCAGCAGCGTGACCGGGACAGGGATATACGAGCAGTACTTC.

This chain uses TRBV28 with TRBJ1-4, with a possible D match to TRBD1 (5 bases). CDR1 and CDR2 from the germline V gene are MDHEN and SYDVKM. Trimming removed 5 bases from V and 3 bases from J, with 19 bases in between. The CDR3 runs 17 residues. The CDR3 sequence is CASSRPPTGGPNEKLFF. The CDR3 nucleotides read TGTGCCAGCAGTCGCCCCCCCACCGGGGGTCCTAATGAAAAACTGTTTTTT.

This chain joins TRBV19 and TRBJ2-1; 11 bases line up with TRBD2. After removal of 9 bases from V and 0 bases from J, the junction contained 7 bases not matched to a gene. The CDR3 loop spans 16 amino acids. The germline V gene has CDR1 LNHDA and CDR2 SQIVND (reference sequence). The CDR3: CASLGLAGASYNEQFF. The CDR3 DNA reads TGTGCCAGCCTCGGACTAGCGGGTGCCTCCTACAATGAGCAGTTCTTC.